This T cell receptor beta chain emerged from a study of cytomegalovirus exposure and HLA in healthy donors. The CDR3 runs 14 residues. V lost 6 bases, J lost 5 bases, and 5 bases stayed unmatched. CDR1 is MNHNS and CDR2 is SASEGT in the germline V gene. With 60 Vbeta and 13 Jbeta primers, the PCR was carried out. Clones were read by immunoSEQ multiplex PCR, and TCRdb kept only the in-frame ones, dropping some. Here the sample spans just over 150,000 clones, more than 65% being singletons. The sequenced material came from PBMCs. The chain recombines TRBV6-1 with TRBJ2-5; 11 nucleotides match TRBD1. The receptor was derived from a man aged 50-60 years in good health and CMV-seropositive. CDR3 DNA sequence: TGTGCCAGCAGAGGGACAGGGGGTCTCGAGACCCAGTACTTC. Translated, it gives CASRGTGGLETQYF.